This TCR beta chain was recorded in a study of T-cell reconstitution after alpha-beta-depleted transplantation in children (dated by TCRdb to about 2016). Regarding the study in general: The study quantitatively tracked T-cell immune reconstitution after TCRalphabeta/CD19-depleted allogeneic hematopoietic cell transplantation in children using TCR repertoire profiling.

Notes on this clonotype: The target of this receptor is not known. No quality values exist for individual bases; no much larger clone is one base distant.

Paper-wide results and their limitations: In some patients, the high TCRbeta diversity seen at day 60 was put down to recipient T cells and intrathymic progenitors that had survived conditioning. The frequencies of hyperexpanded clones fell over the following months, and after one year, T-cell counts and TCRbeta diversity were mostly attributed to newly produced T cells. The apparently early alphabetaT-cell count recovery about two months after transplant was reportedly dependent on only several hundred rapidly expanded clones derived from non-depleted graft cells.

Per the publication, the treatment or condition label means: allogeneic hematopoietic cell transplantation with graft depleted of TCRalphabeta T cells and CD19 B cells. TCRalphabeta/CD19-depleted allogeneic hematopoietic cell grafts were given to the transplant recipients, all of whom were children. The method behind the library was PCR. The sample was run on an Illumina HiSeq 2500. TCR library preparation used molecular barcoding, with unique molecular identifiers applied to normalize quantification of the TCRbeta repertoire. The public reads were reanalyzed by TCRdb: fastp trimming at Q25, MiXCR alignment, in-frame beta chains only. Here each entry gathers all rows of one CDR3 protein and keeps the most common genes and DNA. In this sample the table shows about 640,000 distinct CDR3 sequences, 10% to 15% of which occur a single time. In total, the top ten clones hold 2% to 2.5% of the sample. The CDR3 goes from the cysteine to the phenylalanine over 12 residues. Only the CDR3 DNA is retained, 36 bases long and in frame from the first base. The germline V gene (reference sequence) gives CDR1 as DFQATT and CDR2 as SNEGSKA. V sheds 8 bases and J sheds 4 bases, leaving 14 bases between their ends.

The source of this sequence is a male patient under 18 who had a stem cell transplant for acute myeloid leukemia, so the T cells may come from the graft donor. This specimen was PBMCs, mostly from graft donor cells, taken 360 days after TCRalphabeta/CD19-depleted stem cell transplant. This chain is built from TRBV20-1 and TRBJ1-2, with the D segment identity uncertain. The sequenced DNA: TGCAGTTCCTGGACGGGAACCTATGGCTACACCTTC. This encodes CSSWTGTYGYTF.